The entry below describes one TCR beta chain. These data come from a study of early T cells in non-severe SARS-CoV-2 infection. Background on the study: It was bulk RNA from unsorted whole blood that was sequenced, and the chains were unpaired.

CDR3 length: 19 amino acids. V was pared by 2 bases and J by 0 bases, with 10 bases of the junction left unmatched. Per the germline V gene, CDR1 is MNHNY and CDR2 is SVGAGI (reference sequence). MiXCR was run by TCRdb on the 5' RACE reads, yielding one entry per CDR3 protein. Of tens of thousands of distinct CDR3 sequences detected, 14% appear once; the ten largest clones hold 5% to 7%. The sequence was collected from an adult who was a healthcare worker with PCR-confirmed SARS-CoV-2 infection or an uninfected control (not recorded which). The specimen sequenced was whole blood. The chain links TRBV6-6 to TRBJ1-6; 7 nucleotides align to TRBD1. CDR3 residues: CASSYGLGTESSYNSPLHF. CDR3 bases: TGTGCCAGCAGTTACGGACTTGGGACAGAGAGCTCCTATAATTCACCCCTCCACTTT.